This T cell receptor (beta chain) originates from a study of blood T cell repertoires in COVID-19. Study details: Sites across the United States, Italy and Spain contributed samples from acute and convalescent COVID-19. From T cells, B-cell-depleted T cells, or PBMCs came the material, which was cDNA or gDNA.

How the authors handled the data: Reference gene primer amplification gave nucleated cell count estimates. Sequencing was performed with immunoSEQ multiplex PCR; in TCRdb, only in-frame clones are kept and a portion is missing. V and J calls and clone size are those listed in that table; D and trimming were worked out from the DNA. The sample records some 290,000 clones, 85% to 90% being singletons. Enrollment of patients from Seattle took place during active infection, with longitudinal follow-up. V lost 6 bases and J lost 0, with 12 bases in between. The CDR3 has 16 residues. Germline lookup yields CDR1 MNHEY and CDR2 SMNVEV (reference sequence).

The chain uses TRBV27 and TRBJ1-6, with D perhaps TRBD1 (6 bases). Material for sequencing was peripheral blood. The sequence was obtained from a woman aged 40 to 50 with COVID-19, enrolled during active disease. For the CDR3, the DNA is TGTGCCAGCAGGAGATTGGACAGCTCCTATAATTCACCCCTCCACTTT. It is translated as CASRRLDSSYNSPLHF.